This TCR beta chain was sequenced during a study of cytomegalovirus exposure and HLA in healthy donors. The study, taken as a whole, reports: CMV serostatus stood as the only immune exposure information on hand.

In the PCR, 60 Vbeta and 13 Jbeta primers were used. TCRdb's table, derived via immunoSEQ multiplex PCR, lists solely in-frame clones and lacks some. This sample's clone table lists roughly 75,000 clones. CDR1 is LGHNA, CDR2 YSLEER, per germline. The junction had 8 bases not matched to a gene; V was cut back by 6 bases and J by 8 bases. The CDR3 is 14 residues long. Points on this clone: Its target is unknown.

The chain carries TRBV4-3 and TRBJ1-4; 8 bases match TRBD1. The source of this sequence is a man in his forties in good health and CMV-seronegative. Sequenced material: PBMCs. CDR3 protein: CASSPGGSGEKLFF. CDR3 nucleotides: TGCGCCAGCAGTCCAGGGGGCTCGGGGGAAAAACTGTTTTTT.